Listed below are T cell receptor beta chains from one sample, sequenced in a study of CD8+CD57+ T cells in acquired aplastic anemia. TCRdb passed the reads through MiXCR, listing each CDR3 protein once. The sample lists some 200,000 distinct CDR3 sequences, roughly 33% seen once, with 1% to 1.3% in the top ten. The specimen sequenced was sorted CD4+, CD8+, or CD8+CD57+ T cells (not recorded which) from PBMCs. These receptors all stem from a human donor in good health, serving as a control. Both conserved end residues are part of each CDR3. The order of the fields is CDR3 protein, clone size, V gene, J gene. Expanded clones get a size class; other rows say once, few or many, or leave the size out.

CASRPGWGGEVGELFF,.,TRBV2,TRBJ2-2
CASSLSWAAGQQYF,many,TRBV5-4,TRBJ2-7
CASSLRGRTEAFF,many,TRBV7-8,TRBJ1-1
CASSESGTSAGNTF,.,TRBV25-1,TRBJ1-2
CASSHEGPNQPQHF,many,TRBV4-1,TRBJ1-5
CASSPWGADPGAFF,few,TRBV11-2,TRBJ1-1
CAISESGACGYTF,.,TRBV10-3,TRBJ1-2
CASRLTSGGPEQYF,many,TRBV7-2,TRBJ2-7
CASNPWGGGRDEQFF,few,TRBV12-3/TRBV12-4,TRBJ2-1
CASSAAARNTNYGYTF,many,TRBV7-2,TRBJ1-2
CASSLRQGGYTDTQYF,few,TRBV4-1,TRBJ2-3
CASSQVGTPHSGYTF,many,TRBV4-1,TRBJ1-2
CASSLEGGPYEQYF,many,TRBV11-2,TRBJ2-7
CASSQESSGQGGGYTF,.,TRBV3-1,TRBJ1-2
CSASRGVYEQHF,.,TRBV20-1,TRBJ2-7
CASSTTGEGGTQYF,.,TRBV2,TRBJ2-5
CASSGQLSGNTIYF,many,TRBV2,TRBJ1-3
CASSLSPRAPLNEQYF,.,TRBV5-4,TRBJ2-7
CASSLALAENEQFF,.,TRBV5-1,TRBJ2-1
CASSVVPDNYGYTF,many,TRBV9,TRBJ1-2
CSAWGQGPNYGYTF,.,TRBV20-1,TRBJ1-2
CASSLDRRSEAFF,many,TRBV5-8,TRBJ1-1
CAIKTSGSLADTQYF,many,TRBV10-3,TRBJ2-3
CATSDHGTADGYTF,few,TRBV24-1,TRBJ1-2
CASSHVQWGAFF,.,TRBV3-1,TRBJ1-1
CSVGTGGLLGYTF,.,TRBV29-1,TRBJ1-2
CSARGGDQYF,many,TRBV20-1,TRBJ2-5
CASRHQLDTQYF,.,TRBV19,TRBJ2-3
CASSLGVNYEQYF,few,TRBV7-2,TRBJ2-7
CSAKDRENIQYF,many,TRBV29-1,TRBJ2-4
CSVRLAGVYEQYF,few,TRBV29-1,TRBJ2-7
CASSYGRATDTQYF,many,TRBV6-5,TRBJ2-3
CASSLMLAGGDTQYF,few,TRBV5-1,TRBJ2-3
CATSDPDRVEQYF,many,TRBV24-1,TRBJ2-7
CASMLHDYQPQHF,many,TRBV2,TRBJ1-5
CSVGGGGGETQYF,many,TRBV29-1,TRBJ2-5
CASSLGTSGSYNEQFF,.,TRBV5-1,TRBJ2-1